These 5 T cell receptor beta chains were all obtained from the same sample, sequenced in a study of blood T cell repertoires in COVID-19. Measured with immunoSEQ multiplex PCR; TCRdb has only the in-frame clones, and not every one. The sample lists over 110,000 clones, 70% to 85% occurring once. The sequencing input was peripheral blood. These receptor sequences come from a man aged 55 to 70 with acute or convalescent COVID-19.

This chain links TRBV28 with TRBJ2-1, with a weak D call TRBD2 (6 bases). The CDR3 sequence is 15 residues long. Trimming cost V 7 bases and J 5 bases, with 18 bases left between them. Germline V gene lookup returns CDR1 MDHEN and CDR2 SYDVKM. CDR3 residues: CASTPGGTSDNEQFF. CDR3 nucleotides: TGTGCCAGCACCCCTGGGGGGACTTCTGACAATGAGCAGTTCTTC.

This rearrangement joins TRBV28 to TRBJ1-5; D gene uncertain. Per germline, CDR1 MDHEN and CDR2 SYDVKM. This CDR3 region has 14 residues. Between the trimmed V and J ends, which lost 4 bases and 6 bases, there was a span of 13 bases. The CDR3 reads CASSYDLWSQPQHF. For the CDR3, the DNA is TGTGCCAGCAGTTATGATCTGTGGAGTCAGCCCCAGCATTTT.

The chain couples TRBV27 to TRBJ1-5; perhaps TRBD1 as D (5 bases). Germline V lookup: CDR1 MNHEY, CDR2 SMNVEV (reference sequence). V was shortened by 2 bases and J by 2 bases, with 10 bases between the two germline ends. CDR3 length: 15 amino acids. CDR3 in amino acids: CASSLGGGGNQPQHF. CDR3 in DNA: TGTGCCAGCAGTTTAGGCGGGGGGGGCAATCAGCCCCAGCATTTT.

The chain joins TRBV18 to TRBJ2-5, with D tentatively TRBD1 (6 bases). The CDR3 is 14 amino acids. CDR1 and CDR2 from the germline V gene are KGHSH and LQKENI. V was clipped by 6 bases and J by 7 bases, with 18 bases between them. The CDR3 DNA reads TGTGCCAGCTCGCGAGGGGGTCCAGGCGGGACCCAGTACTTC. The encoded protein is CASSRGGPGGTQYF.

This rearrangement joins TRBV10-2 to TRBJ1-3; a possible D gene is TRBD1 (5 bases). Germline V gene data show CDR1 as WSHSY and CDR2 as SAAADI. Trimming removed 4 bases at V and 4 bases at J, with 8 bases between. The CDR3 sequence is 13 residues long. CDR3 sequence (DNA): TGCGCCAGCAGTGGGGGCGCCGGAAACACCATATATTTT. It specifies CASSGGAGNTIYF.